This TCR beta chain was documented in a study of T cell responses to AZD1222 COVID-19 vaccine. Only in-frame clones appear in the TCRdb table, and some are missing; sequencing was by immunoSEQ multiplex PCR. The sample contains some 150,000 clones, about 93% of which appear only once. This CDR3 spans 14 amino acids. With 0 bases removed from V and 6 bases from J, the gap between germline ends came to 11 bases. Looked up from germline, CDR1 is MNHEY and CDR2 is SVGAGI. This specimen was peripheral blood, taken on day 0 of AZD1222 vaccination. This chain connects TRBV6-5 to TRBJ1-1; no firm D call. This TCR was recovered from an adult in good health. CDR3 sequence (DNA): TGTGCCAGCAGTTACTCACGGGAATTGGCTGAAGCTTTCTTT. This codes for CASSYSRELAEAFF.